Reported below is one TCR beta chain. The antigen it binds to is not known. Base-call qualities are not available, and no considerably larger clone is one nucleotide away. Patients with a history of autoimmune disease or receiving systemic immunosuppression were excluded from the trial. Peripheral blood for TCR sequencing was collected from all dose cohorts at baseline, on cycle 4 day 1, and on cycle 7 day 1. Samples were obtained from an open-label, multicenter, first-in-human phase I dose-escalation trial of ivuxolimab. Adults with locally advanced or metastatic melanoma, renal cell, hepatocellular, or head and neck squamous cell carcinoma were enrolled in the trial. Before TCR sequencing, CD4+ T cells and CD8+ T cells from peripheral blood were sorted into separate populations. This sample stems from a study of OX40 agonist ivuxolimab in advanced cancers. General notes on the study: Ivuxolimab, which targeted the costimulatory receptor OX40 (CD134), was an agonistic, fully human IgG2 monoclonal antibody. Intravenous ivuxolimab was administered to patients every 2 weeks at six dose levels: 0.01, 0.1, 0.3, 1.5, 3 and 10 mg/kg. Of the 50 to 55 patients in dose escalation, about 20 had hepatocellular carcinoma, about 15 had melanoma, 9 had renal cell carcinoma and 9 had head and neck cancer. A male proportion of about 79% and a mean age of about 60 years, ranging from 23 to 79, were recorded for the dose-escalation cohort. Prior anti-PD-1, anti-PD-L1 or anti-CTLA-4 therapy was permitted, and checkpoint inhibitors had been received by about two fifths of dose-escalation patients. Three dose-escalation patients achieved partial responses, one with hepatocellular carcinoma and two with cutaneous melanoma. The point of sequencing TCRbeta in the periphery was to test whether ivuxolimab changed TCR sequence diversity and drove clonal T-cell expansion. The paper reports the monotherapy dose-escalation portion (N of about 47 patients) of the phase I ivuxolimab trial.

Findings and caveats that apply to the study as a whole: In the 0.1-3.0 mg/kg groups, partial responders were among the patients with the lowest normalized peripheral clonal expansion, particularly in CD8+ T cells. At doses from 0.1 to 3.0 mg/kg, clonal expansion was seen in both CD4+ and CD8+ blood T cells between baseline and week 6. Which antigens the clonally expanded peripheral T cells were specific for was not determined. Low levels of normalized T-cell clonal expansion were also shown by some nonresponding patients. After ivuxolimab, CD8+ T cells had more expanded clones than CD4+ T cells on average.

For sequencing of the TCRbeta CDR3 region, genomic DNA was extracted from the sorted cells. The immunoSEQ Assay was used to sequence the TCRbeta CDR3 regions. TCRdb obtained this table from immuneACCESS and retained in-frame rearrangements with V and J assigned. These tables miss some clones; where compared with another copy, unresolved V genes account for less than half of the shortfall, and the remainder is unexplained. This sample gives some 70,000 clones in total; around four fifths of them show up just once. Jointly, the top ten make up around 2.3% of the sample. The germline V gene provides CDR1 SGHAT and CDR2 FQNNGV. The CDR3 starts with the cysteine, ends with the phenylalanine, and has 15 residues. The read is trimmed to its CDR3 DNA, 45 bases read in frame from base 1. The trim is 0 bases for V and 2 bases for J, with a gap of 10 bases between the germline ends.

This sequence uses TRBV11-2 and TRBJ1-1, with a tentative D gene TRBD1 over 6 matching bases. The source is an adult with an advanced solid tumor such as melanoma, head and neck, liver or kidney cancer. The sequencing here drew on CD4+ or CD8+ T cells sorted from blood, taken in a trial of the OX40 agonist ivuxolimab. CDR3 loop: CASSLDPGDNTEAFF. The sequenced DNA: TGTGCCAGCAGCTTAGATCCAGGGGATAACACTGAAGCTTTCTTT.